This T cell receptor (beta chain) appears in the sequencing data of a study of T cells in Graves' hyperthyroidism and ophthalmopathy. This CDR3 is 17 amino acids long. The junction had 15 bases not matched to a gene; V was cut back by 5 bases and J by 7 bases. Germline assignment: CDR1 SGHAT and CDR2 FQDESV (reference sequence). This clonotype has at least ten counts. Amplification yielded TCR beta CDR3 regions, with RNA transcripts as the source. TCR CDR3 underwent first-round RT-PCR with the HTBI primer set. MiXCR was run by TCRdb on the multiplex PCR reads, yielding one entry per CDR3 protein. This table has 310,000 or so distinct CDR3 sequences, about a sixth appearing once. The authors took PBMCs from 10 ml fresh peripheral blood.

Sequenced: blood. The chain carries TRBV11-1 and TRBJ2-1; 9 bases align to TRBD2. This sequence originates from a woman aged 60-75 years with Graves' ophthalmopathy. The CDR3 sequence is CASSRRRLAAGRNEQFF. CDR3 in DNA: TGTGCCAGCAGCCGACGGCGACTAGCGGCTGGAAGGAATGAGCAGTTCTTC.